This TCR beta chain originates from a study of blood T cell repertoires in COVID-19. The overall study: COVID-19 samples, acute and convalescent, were from the United States, Italy and Spain. PBMCs, B-cell-depleted T cells, or T cells were the source of the cDNA or gDNA that made up the material.

Regarding this clone: Other DNA sequences in this specimen translate into the identical CDR3.

As processed by the authors: Using reference gene primer amplification, nucleated cell counts were estimated. Sequenced by immunoSEQ multiplex PCR; TCRdb stores in-frame clones only, minus some. V and J calls and clone size are copied from that table; D and trimming were computed from the DNA. The table has some 350,000 clones, 90% seen once. CDR1 and CDR2 from the germline V gene are ENHRY and SYGVKD. The ends were cut back, 0 bases at V and 5 bases at J, with 7 bases in the middle. This CDR3 contains 13 residues. This clonotype was obtained from a man between 18 and 35 years old with active or convalescent COVID-19. The chain employs TRBV10-3 and TRBJ1-2; D is possibly TRBD1 (5 bases). Material: peripheral blood. CDR3 in amino acids: CAISESGGYGYTF. CDR3 sequence (DNA): TGTGCCATCAGTGAGTCTGGGGGGTATGGCTACACCTTC.